This T cell receptor beta chain was documented in a study of blood T cell repertoires in COVID-19 (dated by TCRdb to 2018 to 2021). For the study in its entirety: The collaborator samples originated in the United States, Italy and Spain and spanned the acute and convalescent phases of COVID-19. The material from the prospective study consisted of cDNA or gDNA derived from T cells, B-cell-depleted T cells, or PBMCs. The samples were drawn from two sources: the first 160 participants of the ongoing ImmuneRACE study, and 1,200 or so subjects contributed by 6 global collaborators. The repertoires were released in a freely available public database intended as a resource for research on the immune response to SARS-CoV-2. HLA class I and class II types, where available, came from metadata supplied by the sample provider rather than from assay-based typing. A de-identified subject ID, COVID-19 status, age in years and sex were almost always included in the sample metadata. Deeply sampled blood TCRbeta repertoires from subjects exposed to, actively infected with, or recovered from COVID-19 were included in the dataset.

This clone was seen a single time. Which antigen it targets is not known. The input lacks base qualities; no much larger clone sits a single base away. TCRbeta CDR3 regions were amplified from genomic DNA by means of the immunoSEQ Assay, a bias-controlled multiplex PCR. The original methods were these. Nucleated cell counts per sample were estimated from amplification of reference gene primers within the assay. To quantify the absolute abundance of each unique TCRbeta CDR3 rearrangement, sequence reads were collapsed and filtered. For each sample, productive Simpson clonality was calculated as the square root of Simpson's diversity index across productive rearrangements. TCRdb limited this immuneACCESS table to in-frame rearrangements with V and J called. A share of clones is missing; checked studies link under half to unresolved V genes, and the rest is unexplained. V and J calls and clone size are given by that table; D and trimming were obtained from the DNA. The sample table records about 170,000 clones; roughly 80% of these occur just once. 11% to 15% of the sample comes from the top ten.

What the work shows at the level of the full study, not this receptor alone: The amount of clinical and demographic metadata varied by source and participant and was provided uncurated.

Reading the germline V gene gives CDR1 ENHRY and CDR2 SYGVKD. The cysteine opens and the phenylalanine closes a CDR3 of 13 amino acids. Of the read, only the CDR3 DNA is kept; its 39 bases are in frame from base 1. V is clipped by 3 bases and J by 1 base, and the sequence between their germline boundaries is 4 bases long. The collaborating institutions used their own protocols to collect whole blood in K2EDTA tubes. For TCRbeta analysis, collaborator samples were shipped as frozen whole blood, as isolated PBMCs, or as DNA extracted from either sample type. The TCR originated in a man between 18 and 35 years old with active or convalescent COVID-19. Source material: peripheral blood. The chain links TRBV10-3 with TRBJ1-3; the D segment cannot be called with confidence. The CDR3 corresponds to CAISDFSGNTIYF. The bases read TGTGCCATCAGTGACTTTTCTGGAAACACCATATATTTT.